Listed here are 17 T cell receptor beta chains from one sample, sequenced in a study of cytomegalovirus exposure and HLA in healthy donors. This PCR relied on a set of 60 Vbeta primers and 13 Jbeta primers. Sequencing was performed with immunoSEQ multiplex PCR; in TCRdb, only in-frame clones are kept and a portion is missing. The table lists around 78,000 clones, with roughly 3.8% in the top ten. Sequencing was carried out using PBMCs. The receptors were sampled from a man aged 18 to 35 in good health and CMV-seropositive.

This chain links TRBV5-1 with TRBJ2-3, with TRBD2 matching over 11 bases. Trimming took 2 bases from V and 6 from J; bases not matched to a gene: 5. This CDR3 is built from 15 residues. Germline loops: CDR1 SGHRS, CDR2 YFSETQ. The CDR3 DNA is TGCGCCAGCAGCTTACTAGCGGGAGCTTCGGATACGCAGTATTTT. Translated: CASSLLAGASDTQYF.

This chain joins TRBV28 and TRBJ2-1, with 12 positions matching TRBD2. V shed 5 bases and J 9 bases; nucleotides not matched to a gene: 5. Germline V gene sequence: CDR1 MDHEN, CDR2 SYDVKM. CDR3 size: 14 residues. The DNA for the CDR3 is TGTGCCAGCAGTCGACTAGCGGGAGTAGGTGAGCAGTTCTTC. Translated, it gives CASSRLAGVGEQFF.

The CDR3 coding sequence is TGTGCCAGCAGTGAACCGGGACTAGCCTACGAGCAGTACTTC. Translation gives CASSEPGLAYEQYF. V usage is TRBV6-1 and J usage is TRBJ2-7; TRBD2 aligns across 8 bases. The CDR3 is 14 amino acids. Germline values: CDR1 MNHNS, CDR2 SASEGT. V dropped 2 bases and J dropped 2; count of bases not matched to a gene: 2.

The gene calls are TRBV25-1 and TRBJ1-5, with TRBD1 as a possible D gene (5 bases). The V end lost 5 bases, the J end lost 4 bases, and 9 bases lay between the germline ends. Germline CDR1 is MGHDK and CDR2 is SYGVNS. The CDR3 spans 13 residues. As DNA, the CDR3 is TGTGCCAGCAGTCCTCAGGGTAATCAGCCCCAGCATTTT. This codes for CASSPQGNQPQHF.

The V and J genes are TRBV9 and TRBJ1-2; D perhaps matches TRBD1 (6 bases). V lost 0 bases, J lost 3 bases, and 9 bases lay in between. Germline-derived CDR1 and CDR2 are SGDLS and YYNGEE. CDR3 length: 14 amino acids. Written as DNA, the CDR3 is TGTGCCAGCAGCGTAGGGACAGCCCACTATGGCTACACCTTC. It encodes CASSVGTAHYGYTF.

The chain combines TRBV6-5 with TRBJ2-1, with D perhaps TRBD2 (6 bases). Germline V CDR1 and CDR2: MNHEY, SVGAGI. This CDR3 has 16 amino acids. V lost 0 bases and J lost 0, with 9 bases in between. CDR3 sequence: CASSYSGSYSYNEQFF. CDR3 bases: TGTGCCAGCAGTTACTCCGGGAGCTACTCCTACAATGAGCAGTTCTTC.

V gene TRBV6-1 combines with J gene TRBJ1-1; 10 nucleotides agree with TRBD1. Germline V gives CDR1 MNHNS, CDR2 SASEGT. This CDR3 contains 14 residues. V was pared by 8 bases and J by 0 bases, with 3 bases of the junction left unmatched. The CDR3 sequence is CASSGQGVNTEAFF. The CDR3, as DNA: TGTGCCAGCTCAGGACAGGGGGTGAACACTGAAGCTTTCTTT.

The V call is TRBV25-1, the J call TRBJ2-7; D gene ambiguous. This CDR3 contains 14 residues. Trimming stripped 1 base from V and 2 bases from J, with 9 bases between. Germline CDR1 reads MGHDK; CDR2 reads SYGVNS. The CDR3 spells CASSESRFPYEQYF. In DNA, the CDR3 is TGTGCCAGCAGTGAATCGAGGTTCCCCTACGAGCAGTACTTC.

V usage is TRBV15 and J usage is TRBJ2-7; 10 bases line up with TRBD1. The CDR3 loop spans 17 amino acids. Germline CDR1 LNHNV, CDR2 YYDKDF (reference sequence). Trimming removed 1 base from V and 3 bases from J; junction bases left unmatched: 9. The CDR3 loop is CATSRGTPGQGIYEQYF. As DNA, the CDR3 is TGTGCCACCAGCAGAGGAACCCCGGGACAGGGGATCTACGAGCAGTACTTC.

The chain carries TRBV29-1 and TRBJ2-7, with D hard to call. There are 15 residues in the CDR3. Germline values: CDR1 SQVTM, CDR2 ANQGSEA. The V gene lost 1 base and the J gene lost 0 bases, with 13 bases spanning the gap. CDR3 loop: CSVEVRQATSYEQYF. The CDR3 DNA follows: TGCAGCGTTGAAGTACGGCAGGCGACCTCCTACGAGCAGTACTTC.

The chain links TRBV5-8 to TRBJ2-7; 13 bases match TRBD2. Germline CDR1 reads SGHTS; CDR2 reads YDEGEE. The V segment lost 5 bases and the J segment 12 bases; nucleotides outside the gene matches: 5. The CDR3 totals 12 residues. The CDR3 coding sequence is TGTGCCAGCAGGCGGACTAGCGGGAGTATGTACTTC. Translated: CASRRTSGSMYF.

The chain is built from TRBV2 and TRBJ1-1; no reliable D call. This CDR3 comprises 14 residues. Germline CDR1 reads SNHLY; CDR2 reads FYNNEI. V was cut by 4 bases and J by 0 bases, with 9 bases left in between. The CDR3 sequence: CASSVAPLNTEAFF. The CDR3 bases are TGTGCCAGCAGTGTGGCACCCCTGAACACTGAAGCTTTCTTT.

J is TRBJ2-1 and V is TRBV5-4, with 11 bases fitting TRBD2. Trimming removed 4 bases from V and 5 bases from J; junction bases left unmatched: 8. Germline lookup yields CDR1 SGHNT and CDR2 YYREEE (reference sequence). The CDR3 has 16 amino acids. The DNA of the CDR3 is TGTGCCAGCAGCAGCTATAGCGGGGGGGTCGACAATGAGCAGTTCTTC. Translating it yields CASSSYSGGVDNEQFF.

This rearrangement joins TRBV7-9 to TRBJ2-3; 9 bases map to TRBD2. The CDR3 is 17 residues long. V shed 2 bases, J shed 6 bases, and the junction held 12 bases outside the gene matches. Looked up from germline, CDR1 is SEHNR and CDR2 is FQNEAQ (reference sequence). CDR3 nucleotides: TGTGCCAGCAGCTTACCCAAAGTCGGGACTAGCTTTGATACGCAGTATTTT. It specifies CASSLPKVGTSFDTQYF. Together with reference TRBV7-9 and TRBJ2-3, the CDR3 gives the full variable domain: DTGVSQNPRHKITKRGQNVTFRCDPISEHNRLYWYRQTLGQGPEFLTYFQNEAQLEKSRLLSDRFSAERPKGSFSTLEIQRTEQGDSAMYLCASSLPKVGTSFDTQYFGPGTRLTVL.

The gene calls are TRBV19 and TRBJ1-5, with D unclear. The CDR3 totals 13 residues. CDR1 LNHDA and CDR2 SQIVND come from the germline V gene (reference sequence). Deletions cut 6 bases from V and 5 bases from J, with 11 bases between. As DNA, the CDR3 is TGTGCCAGTAGACTGGGGAGGCATCAGCCCCAGCATTTT. This gives the protein CASRLGRHQPQHF. Full variable domain (rest looked up from reference TRBV19 and TRBJ1-5): DGGITQSPKYLFRKEGQNVTLSCEQNLNHDAMYWYRQDPGQGLRLIYYSQIVNDFQKGDIAEGYSVSREKKESFPLTVTSAQKNPTAFYLCASRLGRHQPQHFGDGTRLSIL.

The chain combines TRBV6-5 with TRBJ1-1; 7 positions match TRBD1. Losses at the gene ends were 4 bases for V and 4 bases for J; bases not matched to a gene: 3. The CDR3 consists of 13 residues. The germline V gene has CDR1 MNHEY and CDR2 SVGAGI. CDR3 DNA sequence: TGTGCCAGCAGTTCGACAGGGCGCACTGAAGCTTTCTTT. This sequence encodes CASSSTGRTEAFF.

The chain carries TRBV6-5 and TRBJ2-7, with 12 bases matching TRBD1. The CDR3 runs to 13 residues. Trimming took 5 bases from V and 6 from J; bases not matched to a gene: 2. Per germline, CDR1 MNHEY and CDR2 SVGAGI. The CDR3, as DNA: TGTGCCAGCAGTCCGGGACAGGGGGCCGAGCAGTACTTC. This encodes CASSPGQGAEQYF.